This T cell receptor beta chain came from a study of OX40 agonist ivuxolimab in advanced cancers. Context from the whole study: Ivuxolimab was a fully human IgG2 agonistic monoclonal antibody targeting the costimulatory receptor OX40 (CD134). Intravenous ivuxolimab was administered to patients every 2 weeks at six dose levels: 0.01, 0.1, 0.3, 1.5, 3 and 10 mg/kg. Of the approximately 54 patients in dose escalation, around 19 had hepatocellular carcinoma, roughly 15 had melanoma, 9 had renal cell carcinoma and 9 had head and neck cancer. A male proportion of about 79% and a mean age of 60 years, ranging from roughly 23 to 85, were recorded for the dose-escalation cohort. Patients were allowed to have had prior anti-PD-1, anti-PD-L1 or anti-CTLA-4 therapy, and approximately 39% of the dose-escalation patients had been treated with checkpoint inhibitors. Partial responses occurred in three dose-escalation patients: two with cutaneous melanoma and one with hepatocellular carcinoma. The purpose of peripheral TCRbeta sequencing was to test whether ivuxolimab changed TCR sequence diversity and led to clonal T-cell expansion. The paper describes the monotherapy dose-escalation part (N of about 54 patients) of the phase I trial of ivuxolimab. General findings and caveats noted by the study authors: Antigen specificity was not determined for the clonally expanded peripheral T cells. On average, CD8+ T cells showed more expanded clones than CD4+ T cells after ivuxolimab. Partial responders in the 0.1-3.0 mg/kg groups had among the lowest normalized peripheral clonal expansion, especially among CD8+ T cells. Low levels of normalized T-cell clonal expansion were also seen in some patients who did not respond. Clonal expansion of both CD4+ and CD8+ blood T cells was observed from baseline to week 6 at doses 0.1 to 3.0 mg/kg.

Patients with a history of autoimmune disease or receiving systemic immunosuppression were excluded from the trial. Peripheral blood for TCR sequencing was collected from all dose cohorts at baseline, on cycle 4 day 1, and on cycle 7 day 1. Samples came from an open-label, multicenter, first-in-human phase I dose-escalation trial of ivuxolimab. Adults with locally advanced or metastatic head and neck squamous cell, hepatocellular, melanoma or renal cell carcinoma were enrolled in the trial. Before TCR sequencing, CD4+ T cells and CD8+ T cells were sorted from peripheral blood as separate populations. Genomic DNA was isolated from the sorted cells so that the TCRbeta CDR3 region could be sequenced. The immunoSEQ Assay was used for sequencing of TCRbeta CDR3 regions. The immuneACCESS repertoire file appears here via TCRdb, limited to in-frame rearrangements. These files lack a portion of the clones; in checked studies, under half of the deficit traces to unresolved V genes, and the cause of the others is not known. This sample lists tens of thousands of clones; 81% were detected once. Approximately 4.5% of the sample comes from the top ten.

Here V drops 5 bases and J drops 5 bases, and the junction holds 5 bases not matched to any gene. Counted from cysteine to phenylalanine, this CDR3 has 13 amino acids. Kept here is only the CDR3 DNA, which spans 39 bases and is read in frame from base 1. CDR1 and CDR2, looked up from the germline V gene (reference sequence), are SGHKS and YYEKEE. In regard to this clone: It has no known antigen specificity. Per-nucleotide qualities are absent, and no much larger clonotype sits a single base away.

Source: CD4+ or CD8+ T cells sorted from blood, taken in a trial of the OX40 agonist ivuxolimab. The rearrangement joined TRBV5-5 to TRBJ2-5; TRBD1 aligns with 8 central bases. This TCR was recovered from an adult with an advanced solid tumor such as melanoma, head and neck, liver or kidney cancer. The DNA sequence follows: TGTGCCAGCAGTCAGGGGGCGGAGGAGACCCAGTACTTC. It encodes CASSQGAEETQYF.